This TCR beta chain emerged from a study of cytomegalovirus exposure and HLA in healthy donors. Vbeta (60) and Jbeta (13) primers were used in the PCR. Clones were read by immunoSEQ multiplex PCR, and TCRdb kept only the in-frame ones, dropping some. The sample lists 150,000 or so clones, roughly 74% seen once, with 2.8% in the top ten. V was shortened by 5 bases and J by 3 bases, with 23 bases between the two germline ends. CDR1 and CDR2 from the germline V gene are SGHRS and YFSETQ. CDR3 length: 17 amino acids. Sequenced: PBMCs. The V and J genes are TRBV5-1 and TRBJ1-2; maybe TRBD1 (5 bases). The receptor comes from a man aged 18-30 years in good health and CMV-seronegative. CDR3 in DNA: TGCGCCAGCAGTCCTCGGGTTCAAGGGGCGGATTACTATGGCTACACCTTC. It yields the protein CASSPRVQGADYYGYTF.